These 5 T cell receptor beta chains were all obtained from the same sample, sequenced in a study of beta chain features in type 1 diabetes. The investigators reverse transcribed all of the isolated RNA, so they sequenced expressed TCRB transcripts. This table comes from immunoSEQ multiplex PCR, and its TCRdb copy is limited to in-frame clones, with some not included. The sample has hundreds of thousands of clones; over 10% are singletons. Their antigens remain unidentified. Study-wide results and limits: Type 1 diabetes patients had TCRB CDR3s that were shorter (moderately but significantly so) in all four CD4+ subsets.

Sequences were obtained from naive CD4+ T cells from blood. Receptors were obtained from a man between 18 and 35 years old with type 1 diabetes.

The chain has TRBV30 and TRBJ1-2, with unresolved D. The CDR3 contains 11 residues. Germline V CDR1 and CDR2: GTSNPN, SVGIG (reference sequence). The V end lost 0 bases, the J end lost 8 bases, and 7 bases lay between the germline ends. The CDR3 spells CAWSVSFGYTF. CDR3 nucleotides: TGTGCCTGGAGTGTATCCTTCGGCTACACCTTC.

V usage is TRBV30 and J usage is TRBJ1-5, with 7 bases that match TRBD1. Losses at the gene ends were 2 bases for V and 9 bases for J; bases not matched to a gene: 4. The germline gives CDR1 GTSNPN, CDR2 SVGIG (reference sequence). The CDR3 totals 12 residues. CDR3 DNA sequence: TGTGCCTGGAGTCCAGGGGGGCGGCCCCAGCATTTT. This gives the protein CAWSPGGRPQHF. Together with reference TRBV30 and TRBJ1-5, the CDR3 gives the full variable domain: SQTIHQWPATLVQPVGSPLSLECTVEGTSNPNLYWYRQAAGRGLQLLFYSVGIGQISSEVPQNLSASRPQDRQFILSSKKLLLSDSGFYLCAWSPGGRPQHFGDGTRLSIL.

This clone was counted between two and nine times. The gene calls are TRBV27 and TRBJ1-5; 8 bases agree with TRBD1. V was clipped by 2 bases and J by 4 bases; unmatched bases: 4. Per the germline V gene, CDR1 is MNHEY and CDR2 is SMNVEV (reference sequence). This CDR3 region has 15 residues. The CDR3 is CASSLRGTGNQPQHF. In DNA form, the CDR3 reads TGTGCCAGCAGTTTAAGAGGGACAGGTAATCAGCCCCAGCATTTT.

The gene calls are TRBV30 and TRBJ2-3; D is uncertain. Trimming shortened V by 1 base and J by 3 bases, and 20 bases separated the two germline ends. Germline V lookup: CDR1 GTSNPN, CDR2 SVGIG (reference sequence). This CDR3 has 17 amino acids. The CDR3 sequence is CAWSAEFFSWGTDTQYF. CDR3 bases: TGTGCCTGGAGTGCCGAATTTTTTTCGTGGGGAACAGATACGCAGTATTTT.

This clone was counted only a few times. CDR3 protein: CASSPLGDGLLYEQYF. Here the CDR3 DNA reads TGTGCCAGCAGCCCCTTAGGGGACGGACTTCTCTACGAGCAGTACTTC. V and J are TRBV27 and TRBJ2-7; D is possibly TRBD1 or TRBD2 (5 bases each). This CDR3 has 16 residues. CDR1 is MNHEY, CDR2 SMNVEV, per germline (reference sequence). Trimming took 6 bases from V and 3 from J, leaving 21 bases between them.